Following are 30 T cell receptor beta chains from one sample sequenced in a study of blood T cell repertoires in COVID-19. Generated by immunoSEQ multiplex PCR, the TCRdb table keeps only in-frame clones and is missing some. The top ten clones hold approximately 2.5% of a sample with roughly 410,000 clones, 80% to 90% of them seen once. The sequencing sample was made of peripheral blood. Receptors originate from a woman aged 60-75 years with COVID-19, enrolled during active disease.

This clone came up once. The chain combines TRBV18 with TRBJ2-4; unclear D gene. The CDR3 is made up of 14 amino acids. CDR1 and CDR2 (germline): KGHSH, LQKENI. V was shortened by 3 bases and J by 0 bases, with 6 bases between the two germline ends. The CDR3 protein is CASSPPSAKNIQYF. The CDR3 nucleotides are TGTGCCAGCTCACCCCCTTCAGCCAAAAACATTCAGTACTTC.

This clone was detected once. The chain couples TRBV3-1 (or the pseudogene TRBV3-2) to TRBJ1-2; 11 positions agree with TRBD1. The CDR3 covers 15 residues. V was pared by 3 bases and J by 4 bases, with 4 bases of the junction left unmatched. CDR1 is LGHDT and CDR2 is YNNKEL in the germline V gene (reference sequence). CDR3 DNA sequence: TGTGCCAGCAGCCAGCCCGGGACAGGGGGCTATGGCTACACCTTC. Protein: CASSQPGTGGYGYTF.

V and J are TRBV19 and TRBJ1-5; D not resolved. Trimming took off 3 bases at V and 2 bases at J, with 11 bases between the two ends. This CDR3 is 15 amino acids long. Per the germline V gene, CDR1 is LNHDA and CDR2 is SQIVND (reference sequence). CDR3 bases: TGTGCCAGTAGTATCGTCTCCCCAGGCAATCAGCCCCAGCATTTT. Its protein product is CASSIVSPGNQPQHF.

The chain uses TRBV19 and TRBJ2-3; 7 nucleotides line up with TRBD2. The CDR3 covers 12 residues. Germline CDR1 and CDR2: LNHDA and SQIVND (reference sequence). The J segment lost 7 bases and the V segment lost 6 bases, leaving 4 bases of the junction unmatched. The CDR3 DNA is TGTGCCAGTAGCTCGGGGGGATATACGCAGTATTTT. Translation gives CASSSGGYTQYF.

This clone was seen just once. The V call is TRBV3-1 (or the pseudogene TRBV3-2), the J call TRBJ1-2, with TRBD1 as a possible D gene (6 bases). Trimming removed 4 bases from V and 9 bases from J, with 21 bases in between. Germline V CDR1 and CDR2: LGHDT, YNNKEL (reference sequence). The CDR3 covers 15 residues. CDR3 DNA sequence: TGTGCCAGCAGCCCGAGTGGGGGCAAGGCGGTCCGCTACACCTTC. Its translation is CASSPSGGKAVRYTF.

The chain recombines TRBV5-1 with TRBJ2-7; a weak D match, TRBD2 (6 bases). Trimming removed 4 bases from V and 0 bases from J, with 14 bases in between. From germline, CDR1 is SGHRS and CDR2 YFSETQ. CDR3 size: 15 residues. In DNA, the CDR3 is TGCGCCAGCAGCCCGACTCCGGGGGTCTCCTACGAGCAGTACTTC. Protein: CASSPTPGVSYEQYF.

The chain uses TRBV5-5 and TRBJ2-3; weak D call: TRBD1 (6 bases). The V end was cut by 0 bases, the J end by 3 bases, with 14 bases between. The CDR3 runs 16 residues. Germline V gene lookup returns CDR1 SGHKS and CDR2 YYEKEE (reference sequence). The CDR3 coding sequence is TGTGCCAGCAGCTTGGCCGGGACACCGAATACAGATACGCAGTATTTT. This translates into CASSLAGTPNTDTQYF.

This chain joins TRBV29-1 and TRBJ2-7, with 7 bases that match TRBD2. The CDR3 runs to 13 residues. CDR1 SQVTM and CDR2 ANQGSEA come from the germline V gene. V dropped 7 bases and J dropped 4; count of bases not matched to a gene: 10. CDR3 coding DNA: TGCAGCGATCCCTCCCGGGGGGAATACGAGCAGTACTTC. As protein: CSDPSRGEYEQYF.

The rearrangement joins TRBV5-5 to TRBJ1-4; D remains unclear. Germline loops: CDR1 SGHKS, CDR2 YYEKEE (reference sequence). The CDR3 has 13 residues. Deletions cut 1 base from V and 8 bases from J, with 9 bases between. CDR3 DNA sequence: TGTGCCAGCAGCTTGTATACTAGCGAAAAACTGTTTTTT. Its translation is CASSLYTSEKLFF.

The chain joins TRBV18 to TRBJ2-1; D call uncertain. CDR1 and CDR2 from the germline V gene are KGHSH and LQKENI. Trimming pared 3 bases from V and 5 bases from J, leaving 17 bases between. The CDR3 has 16 residues. Here the CDR3 reads CASSPRLLILDNEQFF. The DNA of the CDR3 is TGTGCCAGCTCACCCCGCCTCCTAATCCTGGACAATGAGCAGTTCTTC.

The chain is built from TRBV5-5 and TRBJ2-7; D remains ambiguous. CDR1 and CDR2 (germline): SGHKS, YYEKEE (reference sequence). The V end was cut by 2 bases, the J end by 4 bases, with 16 bases between. The length of the CDR3 is 15 residues. The CDR3 nucleotides read TGTGCCAGCAGCTTTGCCTCACAGACGTTTTACGAGCAGTACTTC. It codes for CASSFASQTFYEQYF.

The chain joins TRBV5-1 to TRBJ2-3; D gene unclear. This CDR3 is 16 amino acids long. V lost 3 bases, J lost 4 bases, and 18 bases lay in between. Per the germline V gene, CDR1 is SGHRS and CDR2 is YFSETQ. CDR3 sequence reads: CASSSLLSPNADTQYF. The CDR3, as DNA: TGCGCCAGCAGCTCGTTATTAAGCCCCAATGCAGATACGCAGTATTTT. The full variable domain, its missing parts supplied by reference TRBV5-1 and TRBJ2-3, is KAGVTQTPRYLIKTRGQQVTLSCSPISGHRSVSWYQQTPGQGLQFLFEYFSETQRNKGNFPGRFSGRQFSNSRSEMNVSTLELGDSALYLCASSSLLSPNADTQYFGPGTRLTVL.

The rearrangement uses TRBV5-1 and TRBJ2-1; 12 positions match TRBD1. The CDR3 is 14 amino acids. After removal of 4 bases from V and 10 bases from J, the junction contained 6 bases not matched to a gene. Germline CDR1 SGHRS, CDR2 YFSETQ. The DNA of the CDR3 is TGCGCCAGCAGCACCGGGACAGGGGGCTTGGAGCAGTTCTTC. Its protein product is CASSTGTGGLEQFF.

The J gene is TRBJ1-1, the V gene TRBV5-4; D unclear. The CDR3 loop spans 12 amino acids. The germline V gene encodes CDR1 SGHNT and CDR2 YYREEE (reference sequence). Trimming stripped 4 bases from V and 2 bases from J, with 6 bases between. CDR3 DNA sequence: TGTGCCAGCAGCCCATCAAACACTGAAGCTTTCTTT. Translated: CASSPSNTEAFF.

This clone was observed a single time. The chain has TRBV5-1 and TRBJ2-3, with TRBD2 as a possible D gene (5 bases). This CDR3 is 14 amino acids long. Per germline, CDR1 SGHRS and CDR2 YFSETQ. Deletions cut 3 bases from V and 5 bases from J, with 13 bases between. The CDR3 here is CASSSPPGRDTQYF. Written as DNA, the CDR3 is TGCGCCAGCAGCTCCCCTCCGGGGAGAGATACGCAGTATTTT. Complete variable domain (other parts from reference TRBV5-1 and TRBJ2-3): KAGVTQTPRYLIKTRGQQVTLSCSPISGHRSVSWYQQTPGQGLQFLFEYFSETQRNKGNFPGRFSGRQFSNSRSEMNVSTLELGDSALYLCASSSPPGRDTQYFGPGTRLTVL.

The chain joins TRBV27 to TRBJ1-2; no reliable D call. Trimming pared 6 bases from V and 6 bases from J, leaving 14 bases between. The CDR3 contains 13 residues. From germline, CDR1 is MNHEY and CDR2 SMNVEV (reference sequence). Here the CDR3 reads CASSPAAWNGYTF. The CDR3 nucleotides read TGTGCCAGCAGCCCGGCGGCTTGGAATGGCTACACCTTC.

The CDR3 coding sequence is TGTGCCAGCAGCGTAGAGCCCTCCGGAAACACCATATATTTT. This translates into CASSVEPSGNTIYF. The rearrangement uses TRBV9 and TRBJ1-3; D gene ambiguous. The germline V gene encodes CDR1 SGDLS and CDR2 YYNGEE. The CDR3 covers 14 residues. Deletions cut 0 bases from V and 4 bases from J, with 8 bases between.

This chain joins TRBV4-1 and TRBJ1-1; 10 nucleotides align to TRBD1. Germline CDR1 is MGHRA and CDR2 is YSYEKL. The CDR3 extends over 17 amino acids. V shed 3 bases, J shed 2 bases, and the junction held 9 bases outside the gene matches. This CDR3 is CASSQRQGAIANTEAFF. As DNA, the CDR3 is TGCGCCAGCAGCCAGAGACAGGGGGCTATAGCTAACACTGAAGCTTTCTTT.

The chain combines TRBV5-4 with TRBJ1-6; D uncertain. Germline CDR1 is SGHNT and CDR2 is YYREEE (reference sequence). This CDR3 is built from 14 residues. V was clipped by 2 bases and J by 7 bases, with 10 bases between them. The CDR3 nucleotides are TGTGCCAGCAGCTTAGGGCGGGGAAATTCACCCCTCCACTTT. Translating gives CASSLGRGNSPLHF.

V gene TRBV27 combines with J gene TRBJ2-5, with TRBD1 matching 10 bases. This CDR3 contains 15 residues. With 4 bases clipped from V and 5 bases from J, the junction kept 7 bases outside the gene matches. Looked up from germline, CDR1 is MNHEY and CDR2 is SMNVEV (reference sequence). The CDR3 spells CASSYGTGASETQYF. CDR3 coding DNA: TGTGCCAGCAGTTACGGGACAGGGGCTTCGGAGACCCAGTACTTC.

The chain carries TRBV18 and TRBJ1-1; weak D call: TRBD1 (6 bases). Germline loops: CDR1 KGHSH, CDR2 LQKENI. Between the trimmed V and J ends, which lost 5 bases and 3 bases, there was a span of 13 bases. The CDR3 runs 14 residues. This CDR3 is CASSGDTGHTEAFF. CDR3 DNA: TGTGCCAGCTCAGGGGACACCGGTCACACTGAAGCTTTCTTT.

This clone was picked up one time. The V and J genes are TRBV7-3 and TRBJ2-2; D gene uncertain. The CDR3 runs 15 residues. CDR1 and CDR2 from the germline V gene are SGHTA and FQGTGA. Trimming left V 5 bases short and J 2 bases short, with 12 bases between. CDR3 coding DNA: TGTGCCAGCAGCCTCGTACAGATAAACACCGGGGAGCTGTTTTTT. Translation gives CASSLVQINTGELFF.

The chain links TRBV6-7 to TRBJ1-4, with 10 bases matching TRBD1. TRBV6-7 is filed as an ORF, its function uncertain. The CDR3 is 16 amino acids. V was clipped by 4 bases and J by 8 bases; unmatched bases: 10. The CDR3 loop reads CASSFRRQGAEEKLFF. The CDR3 DNA reads TGTGCCAGCAGTTTTCGAAGACAGGGGGCGGAAGAAAAACTGTTTTTT.

The chain joins TRBV3-1 (or the pseudogene TRBV3-2) to TRBJ1-1; D unclear. The germline V gene has CDR1 LGHDT and CDR2 YNNKEL (reference sequence). CDR3 length equals 13 residues. Trimming took 5 bases from V and 0 from J, leaving 7 bases between them. The CDR3 region has the DNA TGTGCCAGCAGCATGGAGTTGAACACTGAAGCTTTCTTT. Translated: CASSMELNTEAFF.

The V and J genes are TRBV9 and TRBJ1-1, with TRBD1 as a possible D gene (5 bases). Trimming removed 3 bases at V and 0 bases at J, with 15 bases between. The CDR3 runs to 16 residues. CDR1 SGDLS and CDR2 YYNGEE come from the germline V gene. CDR3: CASSERDSALNTEAFF. The CDR3 DNA reads as TGTGCCAGCAGCGAGAGAGACAGTGCCTTGAACACTGAAGCTTTCTTT. The variable domain in full, with the rest retrieved from reference TRBV9 and TRBJ1-1, is DSGVTQTPKHLITATGQRVTLRCSPRSGDLSVYWYQQSLDQGLQFLIQYYNGEERAKGNILERFSAQQFPDLHSELNLSSLELGDSALYFCASSERDSALNTEAFFGQGTRLTVV.

The rearrangement joins TRBV19 to TRBJ1-5; 8 bases agree with TRBD1. Germline V CDR1 and CDR2: LNHDA, SQIVND (reference sequence). Unmatched junction bases numbered 7, after V lost 6 bases and J lost 3 bases. The CDR3 consists of 15 residues. CDR3 residues: CASRTGGWINQPQHF. Here the CDR3 DNA reads TGTGCCAGTAGAACAGGGGGTTGGATCAATCAGCCCCAGCATTTT.

The chain's CDR3 is CASSPGGAYGYTF. The CDR3 bases are TGTGCCAGCTCACCTGGGGGGGCATATGGCTACACCTTC. This chain joins TRBV18 and TRBJ1-2; possibly TRBD1 for D (6 bases). Germline V gene data show CDR1 as KGHSH and CDR2 as LQKENI. The CDR3 is made up of 13 amino acids. With 3 bases removed from V and 5 bases from J, the gap between germline ends came to 10 bases. Full variable domain (missing parts from reference TRBV18 and TRBJ1-2): NAGVMQNPRHLVRRRGQEARLRCSPMKGHSHVYWYRQLPEEGLKFMVYLQKENIIDESGMPKERFSAEFPKEGPSILRIQQVVRGDSAAYFCASSPGGAYGYTFGSGTRLTVV.

This sequence joins TRBV5-1 and TRBJ2-7, with D possibly TRBD2 on 6 matching bases. The V gene's germline CDR1 is SGHRS and CDR2 YFSETQ. This CDR3 contains 13 residues. The ends were cut back, 4 bases at V and 1 base at J, with 9 bases in the middle. This CDR3 is CASSIGGSYEQYF. DNA of the CDR3: TGCGCCAGCAGCATCGGGGGTTCCTACGAGCAGTACTTC.

This chain connects TRBV5-1 to TRBJ1-2; tentative D call: TRBD1 (6 bases). Germline V gene sequence: CDR1 SGHRS, CDR2 YFSETQ. The V gene lost 0 bases and the J gene lost 5 bases, with 14 bases spanning the gap. The CDR3 has 15 amino acids. CDR3 region: CASSLDGTTAYGYTF. In DNA form, the CDR3 reads TGCGCCAGCAGCTTGGACGGGACAACCGCGTATGGCTACACCTTC.

This chain connects TRBV24-1 to TRBJ2-3, with TRBD2 matching over 8 bases. The CDR3 has 16 residues. The V and J ends lost 2 bases and 1 base, in that order; junction bases with no gene match: 4. Germline V gene sequence: CDR1 KGHDR, CDR2 SFDVKD. CDR3 nucleotide sequence: TGTGCCACCAGTGATTCTAGCGGGCTGGGCACAGATACGCAGTATTTT. It yields the protein CATSDSSGLGTDTQYF.